This T cell receptor beta chain appears in the sequencing data of a study of shared clonotypes between healthy human individuals. This table comes from immunoSEQ multiplex PCR, and its TCRdb copy is limited to in-frame clones, with some not included. The sample records 450,000 to 500,000 clones, 81% being singletons. This clone occurred once. The sample has other DNA sequences that encode this CDR3 too. The source of this sequence is a woman aged 40 to 50 in good health. Some clones in this sample may be carry-over from other donors' samples. What was sequenced was PBMCs.

CDR3 DNA sequence: TGTGCCAGCAGTCCACAAGAGACCCAGTACTTC. Translated: CASSPQETQYF. V is TRBV2 and J is TRBJ2-5; unclear D gene. The CDR3 contains 11 residues. Trimming cost V 5 bases and J 2 bases, with 3 bases left between them. Per germline, CDR1 SNHLY and CDR2 FYNNEI. Supplemented by reference TRBV2 and TRBJ2-5, the full variable domain reads EPEVTQTPSHQVTQMGQEVILRCVPISNHLYFYWYRQILGQKVEFLVSFYNNEISEKSEIFDDQFSVERPDGSNFTLKIRSTKLEDSAMYFCASSPQETQYFGPGTRLLVL.